This T cell receptor beta chain was sequenced during a study of blood T cell repertoires in COVID-19. This clone was found once. This table comes from immunoSEQ multiplex PCR, and its TCRdb copy is limited to in-frame clones, with some not included. The repertoire includes a few hundred thousand clones, roughly 77% of them detected once, and about a tenth sits in the top ten. Germline-derived CDR1 and CDR2 are LNHNV and YYDKDF (reference sequence). The CDR3 has 15 amino acids. Trimming took 0 bases from V and 1 from J, leaving 7 bases between them. Individuals aged roughly 18 to 90 years were recruited from fewer than 30 US areas. The study counted Cohort 3 donors as recovered given two negative PCRs, clearance, or symptom resolution.

Sequenced input: PBMCs or T cells enriched from blood (not recorded which). This chain connects TRBV15 to TRBJ1-5; D is unclear. This TCR derives from a man aged 40-50 years who had recovered from COVID-19. CDR3 in DNA: TGTGCCACCAGCAGAGATCGAGCGAGCAATCAGCCCCAGCATTTT. The encoded protein is CATSRDRASNQPQHF.